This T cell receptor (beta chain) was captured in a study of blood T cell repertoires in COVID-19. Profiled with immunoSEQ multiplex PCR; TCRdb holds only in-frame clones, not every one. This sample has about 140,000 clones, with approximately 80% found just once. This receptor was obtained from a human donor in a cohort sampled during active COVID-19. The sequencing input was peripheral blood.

CDR3 coding DNA: TGTGCCAGCAGTTTATGGGGACAGGGGGGACTAAATAATTCACCCCTCCACTTT. Amino acids: CASSLWGQGGLNNSPLHF. This chain links TRBV28 with TRBJ1-6, with 11 bases lining up with TRBD1. Germline CDR1 is MDHEN and CDR2 is SYDVKM. The CDR3 loop spans 18 amino acids. Trimming cost V 0 bases and J 5 bases; bases outside gene matches: 6.